This T cell receptor beta chain was sequenced for a study of T cell repertoires in cytomegalovirus infection. Study summary: CMV epitopes in the study were HLA-C-restricted (recently identified) and HLA-B-restricted (well studied). CMV infection plus the matching HLA type was flagged by public TCR beta signatures.

The CDR3 runs 15 residues. CDR1 and CDR2 (germline): MGHRA, YSYEKL. V lost 3 bases and J lost 2, with 13 bases in between. Study-level findings and limits: Identification of carriers of CMV plus the relevant HLA was achieved through cumulative public TCR beta family frequency.

This clonotype was counted only a few times. The target antigen is unknown. TCRdb independently ran MiXCR on the reads; one entry per CDR3 protein. The sample yields approximately 390,000 distinct CDR3 sequences, nearly 35% seen once. The chain employs TRBV4-1 and TRBJ1-2; D gene unclear. The sample consisted of cultured PBMCs, taken from culture after CMV antigen stimulation. The receptor comes from a human donor in good health (CMV status not recorded). Some clones in this sample may be carry-over from other donors' samples. The CDR3 protein is CASSQWVKENYGYTF. The CDR3 nucleotides read TGCGCCAGCAGCCAGTGGGTTAAGGAAAACTATGGCTACACCTTC.